Below, one T cell receptor beta chain is given with its context. Its antigen is as yet unknown. Per germline, CDR1 SGHDT and CDR2 YYEEEE. CDR3 size: 14 residues. The ends lost 2 bases at V and 7 bases at J; junction bases unmatched: 4. The source of the sample is a study of cytomegalovirus exposure and HLA in healthy donors. On the study more broadly: An earlier analysis found 110 million or so unique TCR beta sequences from approximately 190 million T cells.

Findings and limits, study-wide: Most of the TCR beta V segments (in an earlier analysis) were productive either about 87% or about 30% of the time.

Use of 60 Vbeta and 13 Jbeta primers characterized the PCR. Profiling relied on immunoSEQ multiplex PCR, and the TCRdb table lists in-frame clones only, not all of them. The table has tens of thousands of clones, approximately 80% seen once. Sequenced input: PBMCs. The chain joins TRBV5-6 to TRBJ1-4; 8 bases line up with TRBD1. This clonotype was obtained from a male donor in good health and CMV-seronegative. CDR3 loop: CASSFGQGGEKLFF. CDR3 in DNA: TGTGCCAGCAGCTTCGGACAGGGAGGTGAAAAACTGTTTTTT.